Following are 19 T cell receptor beta chains from one sample sequenced in a study of T-cell reconstitution after alpha-beta-depleted transplantation in children. Library preparation (for TCRbeta) was performed with unique molecular identifiers. TCRdb re-called the PCR reads with MiXCR, one entry per CDR3 protein. The table records approximately 430,000 distinct CDR3 sequences, around 15% of them present only once. Sequences were derived from PBMCs, mostly from graft donor cells, sampled 360 days after TCRalphabeta/CD19-depleted stem cell transplant. These receptors came from a boy younger than two who had a stem cell transplant for Wiskott-Aldrich syndrome, so the T cells may come from the graft donor.

This clonotype was counted a few times. The gene calls are TRBV7-9 and TRBJ2-3; D remains unclear. CDR1 SEHNR and CDR2 FQNEAQ come from the germline V gene (reference sequence). Trimming stripped 5 bases from V and 2 bases from J, with 14 bases between. The CDR3 runs to 15 residues. CDR3 sequence (DNA): TGTGCCAGCAGCCTGGTTTGGGTTAACACAGATACGCAGTATTTT. Translated: CASSLVWVNTDTQYF.

This clonotype showed up just a few times. The chain combines TRBV10-1 with TRBJ2-3; 9 bases agree with TRBD1. CDR3 length: 16 residues. CDR1 is WNHNN, CDR2 SYGVQD, per germline (reference sequence). Trimming took 5 bases from V and 2 from J; bases not matched to a gene: 8. The CDR3 reads CASSTGGPKDTDTQYF. The CDR3 DNA reads TGCGCCAGCAGTACAGGGGGCCCAAAGGACACAGATACGCAGTATTTT.

This clonotype was found many times. The chain links TRBV12-3 or TRBV12-4 to TRBJ2-1; D unclear. This CDR3 spans 13 amino acids. V lost 6 bases and J lost 4, with 10 bases in between. The chain's CDR3 is CASSLKGYNEQFF. The CDR3 nucleotides are TGTGCCAGCAGCCTCAAGGGATACAATGAGCAGTTCTTC.

This clonotype was seen more than once but under ten times. The J gene is TRBJ2-7, the V gene TRBV29-1; 10 bases agree with TRBD2. The V segment lost 5 bases and the J segment 2 bases; nucleotides outside the gene matches: 9. The germline CDR1 and CDR2 sequences are SQVTM and ANQGSEA. CDR3 size: 15 residues. The CDR3 sequence is CSVMGSSGRTYEQYF. The CDR3 nucleotides read TGCAGCGTTATGGGCTCTAGCGGGAGAACCTACGAGCAGTACTTC.

This clonotype has a handful of counts. The chain recombines TRBV7-9 with TRBJ2-7; D gene ambiguous. V dropped 4 bases and J dropped 11 bases, with 21 bases sitting between them. The CDR3 length is 14 residues. The V gene's germline CDR1 is SEHNR and CDR2 FQNEAQ (reference sequence). CDR3 in amino acids: CASSSFIMGAAEYF. The CDR3 DNA follows: TGTGCCAGCAGCTCCTTCATTATGGGTGCCGCGGAGTACTTC.

This clonotype was counted many times. The genes are TRBV4-3 and TRBJ2-7; D remains ambiguous. The CDR3 sequence is 15 residues long. CDR1 is LGHNA, CDR2 YSLEER, per germline. The germline V and J ends were trimmed by 1 base and 2 bases, with 12 bases remaining between them. In DNA, the CDR3 is TGCGCCAGCAGCCAAGGAGCTTGGGAAACCTACGAGCAGTACTTC. Protein sequence: CASSQGAWETYEQYF.

This clonotype showed up many times. This chain joins TRBV24-1 and TRBJ2-1; D gene uncertain. The CDR3 consists of 11 residues. Trimming took off 4 bases at V and 4 bases at J, with 1 base between the two ends. Germline CDR1 KGHDR, CDR2 SFDVKD. CDR3 coding DNA: TGTGCCACCAGTGAATACAATGAGCAGTTCTTC. It encodes CATSEYNEQFF.

The chain employs TRBV11-1 and TRBJ2-6; tentatively, D is TRBD2 (6 bases). Germline V gene data show CDR1 as SGHAT and CDR2 as FQDESV (reference sequence). The length of the CDR3 is 19 residues. Trimming removed 1 base from V and 0 bases from J, with 16 bases in between. The chain's CDR3 is CASSLGYGGVGSGANVLTF. Here the CDR3 DNA reads TGTGCCAGCAGCTTAGGTTATGGAGGGGTGGGCTCTGGGGCCAACGTCCTGACTTTC.

The chain recombines TRBV29-1 with TRBJ2-3, with 8 bases aligning to TRBD2. Germline V gene lookup returns CDR1 SQVTM and CDR2 ANQGSEA. The CDR3 extends over 15 amino acids. Trimming cost V 2 bases and J 4 bases; bases outside gene matches: 8. The CDR3 DNA follows: TGCAGCGTTGAAAGCGGCGGGAGGAGGGCAGATACGCAGTATTTT. Residues: CSVESGGRRADTQYF.

V gene TRBV5-1 combines with J gene TRBJ2-1, with TRBD2 as a possible D gene (5 bases). Germline V CDR1 and CDR2: SGHRS, YFSETQ. There are 15 residues in the CDR3. V lost 4 bases and J 0 bases, leaving 11 bases between the germline ends. DNA of the CDR3: TGCGCCAGCAGCGGGAGCGGTTTCTCCTACAATGAGCAGTTCTTC. Translation: CASSGSGFSYNEQFF.

The chain links TRBV7-9 to TRBJ1-4; 7 bases map to TRBD1. The CDR3 is 14 amino acids. The germline CDR1 and CDR2 sequences are SEHNR and FQNEAQ (reference sequence). V lost 8 bases and J lost 7; bases outside the gene matches: 10. CDR3 nucleotide sequence: TGTGCCAGCTCAAGAACAGGGGTAACTGAAAAACTGTTTTTT. As protein: CASSRTGVTEKLFF.

This clonotype was picked up a small number of times. V gene TRBV20-1 combines with J gene TRBJ2-3, with D perhaps given as TRBD1 or TRBD2 (5 bases each). CDR1 and CDR2 (germline): DFQATT, SNEGSKA (reference sequence). The V and J ends lost 1 base and 4 bases respectively, with 15 bases between them. There are 15 residues in the CDR3. The CDR3 loop is CSARVRRGRADTQYF. DNA for the CDR3: TGCAGTGCTAGAGTGAGACGGGGACGCGCAGATACGCAGTATTTT.

This clonotype has a handful of counts. The chain uses TRBV29-1 and TRBJ2-4, with a weak D call TRBD2 (6 bases). Trimming removed 0 bases at V and 9 bases at J, with 9 bases between. CDR3 size: 12 residues. The germline CDR1 and CDR2 sequences are SQVTM and ANQGSEA. The CDR3 sequence: CSVEDGGSIQYF. CDR3 sequence (DNA): TGCAGCGTTGAAGACGGAGGGAGCATTCAGTACTTC. The variable domain in full, completed from reference TRBV29-1 and TRBJ2-4, reads SAVISQKPSRDICQRGTSLTIQCQVDSQVTMMFWYRQQPGQSLTLIATANQGSEATYESGFVIDKFPISRPNLTFSTLTVSNMSPEDSSIYLCSVEDGGSIQYFGAGTRLSVL.

This clonotype was counted ten times or more. The rearrangement uses TRBV3-1 and TRBJ1-2; TRBD1 matches at 9 bases. The germline V gene encodes CDR1 LGHDT and CDR2 YNNKEL (reference sequence). CDR3 length: 14 residues. The V gene end was trimmed by 4 bases and the J gene end by 4 bases; junction bases not matched to a gene: 4. The CDR3 loop is CASSRDRGAYGYTF. The CDR3 region has the DNA TGTGCCAGCAGCCGCGACAGGGGGGCCTATGGCTACACCTTC.

V and J are TRBV7-6 and TRBJ1-1; no clear D gene. Germline loops: CDR1 SGHVS, CDR2 FNYEAQ. The CDR3 spans 13 residues. V was cut by 5 bases and J by 1 base, with 8 bases left in between. The CDR3 DNA is TGTGCCAGCAGCCCTACGTGGAACACTGAAGCTTTCTTT. It codes for CASSPTWNTEAFF.

The genes are TRBV12-3 or TRBV12-4 and TRBJ1-6; no firm D call. V lost 0 bases and J 4 bases, leaving 10 bases between the germline ends. The length of the CDR3 is 16 residues. Here the CDR3 reads CASSLAVIGYNSPLHF. The CDR3 bases are TGTGCCAGCAGTTTAGCAGTCATCGGGTATAATTCACCCCTCCACTTT.

The chain recombines TRBV6-2 or TRBV6-3 with TRBJ2-7; 12 bases are shared with TRBD2. The CDR3 is 16 residues long. Trimming removed 2 bases from V and 2 bases from J; junction bases left unmatched: 4. The germline V gene has CDR1 MNHEY and CDR2 SVGEGT. The DNA of the CDR3 is TGTGCCAGCAGTTACGCCCTAGCGGGAGGGACCTACGAGCAGTACTTC. This gives the protein CASSYALAGGTYEQYF.

This clonotype has just a few counts. The gene calls are TRBV24-1 and TRBJ2-1, with 7 bases identical to TRBD2. Germline V gene lookup returns CDR1 KGHDR and CDR2 SFDVKD. This CDR3 is built from 17 residues. The V segment lost 2 bases and the J segment 4 bases; nucleotides outside the gene matches: 10. In DNA, the CDR3 is TGTGCCACCAGTGATTCTTCCCCCAGCGGGAAATACAATGAGCAGTTCTTC. It is translated as CATSDSSPSGKYNEQFF.

This sequence joins TRBV29-1 and TRBJ1-1; D not resolved. The CDR3 runs 12 residues. CDR1 SQVTM and CDR2 ANQGSEA come from the germline V gene. The ends were cut back, 3 bases at V and 11 bases at J, with 16 bases in the middle. CDR3 DNA sequence: TGCAGCGTTGATCGCGGGTTGACGTTGGCTTTCTTT. Translated, it gives CSVDRGLTLAFF.